The entry that follows covers one T cell receptor beta chain sequence. Repertoires were generated with immunoSEQ multiplex PCR, while TCRdb's copy carries only in-frame clones and drops some. The sample contains tens of thousands of clones, over 85% of which appear only once. This entry belongs to a study of control samples from healthy donors and cancer patients. This CDR3 region has 14 residues. Trimming removed 0 bases from V and 7 bases from J, with 9 bases in between. Looked up from germline, CDR1 is LGHDT and CDR2 is YNNKEL (reference sequence). This TCR was recovered from a woman in her thirties or forties with lung cancer. The J gene is TRBJ1-4, the V gene TRBV3-1 (or the pseudogene TRBV3-2); D is possibly TRBD1 (5 bases). Sequenced: PBMCs. The CDR3 reads CASSQDPGGEKLFF. In DNA, the CDR3 is TGTGCCAGCAGCCAAGATCCGGGGGGTGAAAAACTGTTTTTT.